The clone carrying this T cell receptor (beta chain) was detected once. Antigen: not known. These data are taken from a study of Ad26.COV2.S vaccination and SARS-CoV-2 variants. The overall study: Ad26.COV2.S was injected intramuscularly once or twice, 56 days apart.

Study-level points and caveats: Vaccine recipients and placebo recipients showed similar non-spike TCR breadth.

CDR1 and CDR2 from the germline V gene are SGHVS and FQNEAQ. The CDR3 extends over 15 amino acids. The ends were cut back, 4 bases at V and 2 bases at J, with 15 bases in the middle. Repertoires were generated with immunoSEQ multiplex PCR, while TCRdb's copy carries only in-frame clones and drops some. The data contain about 440,000 clones, 87% of them singletons. The treatment here: around 19 received Ad26.COV2.S at low or high dose, single or two shots; several received placebo; per-sample allocation not given. Collection of the samples took place on day 63 after the first injection of vaccine or placebo. Vaccination employed an Ad26 vector expressing the Wuhan-strain SARS-CoV-2 spike.

This chain joins TRBV7-8 and TRBJ2-7, with D tentatively TRBD1 or TRBD2 (5 bases each). This receptor was identified in a person between 18 and 65 years old who received the Ad26.COV2.S COVID-19 vaccine or a placebo. The specimen comprised peripheral blood, sampled in a trial of Ad26.COV2.S vaccine versus placebo. CDR3 DNA: TGTGCCAGCAGCTCTAAGGTGGGGGTCGCCTACGAGCAGTACTTC. Translating it yields CASSSKVGVAYEQYF.